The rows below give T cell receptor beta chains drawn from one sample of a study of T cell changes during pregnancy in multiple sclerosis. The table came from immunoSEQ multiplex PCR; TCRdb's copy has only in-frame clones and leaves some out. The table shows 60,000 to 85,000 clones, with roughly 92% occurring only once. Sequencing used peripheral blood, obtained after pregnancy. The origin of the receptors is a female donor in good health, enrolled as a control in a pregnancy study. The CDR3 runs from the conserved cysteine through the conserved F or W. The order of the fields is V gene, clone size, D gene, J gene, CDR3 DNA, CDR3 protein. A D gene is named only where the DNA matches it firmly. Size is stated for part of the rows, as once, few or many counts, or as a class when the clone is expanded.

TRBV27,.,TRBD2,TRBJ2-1,TGTGCCAACTGGCCCCCCCTAGCGGGTAAAGCCTACAATGAGCAGTTCTTC,CANWPPLAGKAYNEQFF
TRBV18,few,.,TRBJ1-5,TGTGCCAGCTCACCCGGACAGAGACTCAATCAGCCCCAGCATTTT,CASSPGQRLNQPQHF
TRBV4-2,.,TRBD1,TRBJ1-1,TGTGCCAGCAGCCAAGGGACAGGGATGGGTACTGAAGCTTTCTTT,CASSQGTGMGTEAFF
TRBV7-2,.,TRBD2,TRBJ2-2,TGTGCCAGCAGCTTTGCGGGGGGGCTGACCGGGGAGCTGTTTTTT,CASSFAGGLTGELFF
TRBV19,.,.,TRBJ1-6,TGTGCCAGCAGTGAATCAACAGGGACGATTTATTCACCCCTCCACTTT,CASSESTGTIYSPLHF
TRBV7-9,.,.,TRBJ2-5,TGTGCCAGCAGCTTAGAGGGAGTGACTCGGGAGACCCAGTACTTC,CASSLEGVTRETQYF
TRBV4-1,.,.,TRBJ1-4,TGCGCCAGCAGCCAAGTTTCGGGAACGGCTAATGAAAAACTGTTTTTT,CASSQVSGTANEKLFF
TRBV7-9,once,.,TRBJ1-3,TGTGCCAGCAGCATACAGGGTCCGTCTGGAAACACCATATATTTT,CASSIQGPSGNTIYF
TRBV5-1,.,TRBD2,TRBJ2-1,TGCGCCACCGCGACTAGCGGGAGGAATCTGGAATACAATGAGCAGTTCTTC,CATATSGRNLEYNEQFF
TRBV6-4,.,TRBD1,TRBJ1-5,TGTGCCAGCAGTGATGGCAGACAGGGGATGAGCAATCAGCCCCAGCATTTT,CASSDGRQGMSNQPQHF
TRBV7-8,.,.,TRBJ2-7,TGTGCCAGCAGCTTAGAGCTAGATTCCTACGAGCAGTACTTC,CASSLELDSYEQYF
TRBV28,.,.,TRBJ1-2,TGTGCCAGCAGTCCGTCCGCTGGGCAGCCTAACTATGGCTACACCTTC,CASSPSAGQPNYGYTF
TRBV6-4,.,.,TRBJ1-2,TGTGCCAGCAGTGACTCGACTGCCCTGGGGCCATATGGCTACACCTTC,CASSDSTALGPYGYTF
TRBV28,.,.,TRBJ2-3,TGTGCCAGCAACCCATCGGGGTTGGGCACAGATACGCAGTATTTT,CASNPSGLGTDTQYF
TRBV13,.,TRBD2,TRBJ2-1,TGTGCCAGCAGCCCAAGGTGGCTAGCGGGAGAGTTACGGAATGAGCAGTTCTTC,CASSPRWLAGELRNEQFF
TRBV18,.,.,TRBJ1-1,TGTGCCAGCTCACCGACAGGTGAAGCTTTCTTT,CASSPTGEAFF
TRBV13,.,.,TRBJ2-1,TGTGCCAGCAGCCAGCCAAGCGGGACAGGTTACAATGAGCAGTTCTTC,CASSQPSGTGYNEQFF
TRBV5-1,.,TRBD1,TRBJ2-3,TGCGCCAGCAGCTTGGCCGGTAGGAGAGGGGGCGATACGCAGTATTTT,CASSLAGRRGGDTQYF
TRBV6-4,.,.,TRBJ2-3,TGTGCCAGCAGTGACTCGGGCGCACTTAGCACAGATACGCAGTATTTT,CASSDSGALSTDTQYF
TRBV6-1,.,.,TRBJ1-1,TGTGCCAGCAGCCAGGGCACTGAAGCTTTCTTT,CASSQGTEAFF
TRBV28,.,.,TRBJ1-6,TGTGCCAGCAAGAGGAGCTCCTATAATTCACCCCTCCACTTT,CASKRSSYNSPLHF
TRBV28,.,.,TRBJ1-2,TGTGCCAGCCTTGGGGGGGGCCTTTTTAACTATGGCTACACCTTC,CASLGGGLFNYGYTF
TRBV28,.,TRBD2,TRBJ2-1,TGTGCCAGCAACCCTAGCGGGAGTGGGTCAATCCACAATGAGCAGTTCTTC,CASNPSGSGSIHNEQFF
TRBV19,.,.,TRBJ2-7,TGTGCCAGTAGTACCCCCGCGGTGCGCGAGCAGTACTTC,CASSTPAVREQYF
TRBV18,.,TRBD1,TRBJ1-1,TGTGCCAGCTCACCAGGCAGGGGGCATACTGAAGCTTTCTTT,CASSPGRGHTEAFF
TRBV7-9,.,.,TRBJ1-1,TGTGCCAGCAGCTTAGGACAGATGAACACTGAAGCTTTCTTT,CASSLGQMNTEAFF
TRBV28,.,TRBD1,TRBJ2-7,TGTGCCAGCAGTTTTGAGCCGCTCCGACAGGGGCCCGAGCAGTACTTC,CASSFEPLRQGPEQYF
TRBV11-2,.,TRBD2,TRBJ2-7,TGTGCCAGCAGGGACCTAGCGGGCGGCTACGAGCAGTACTTC,CASRDLAGGYEQYF
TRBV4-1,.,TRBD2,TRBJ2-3,TGCGCCAGCAGCCAAACCGGGGGGGTCTTTAAGACAGATACGCAGTATTTT,CASSQTGGVFKTDTQYF
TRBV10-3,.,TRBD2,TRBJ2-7,TGTGCCATCAGTGGGGGACTAGAATACGAGCAGTACTTC,CAISGGLEYEQYF
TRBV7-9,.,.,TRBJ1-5,TGTGCCAGCAGCTTCCAGGGTAGCAATCAGCCCCAGCATTTT,CASSFQGSNQPQHF
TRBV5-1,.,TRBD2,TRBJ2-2,TGCGCCAGCAGCTTGCGGGGGGTCGACACCGGGGAGCTGTTTTTT,CASSLRGVDTGELFF
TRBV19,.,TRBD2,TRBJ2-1,TGTGCCAGTAGTATACCCGGGGAGGGCTCCTACAATGAGCAGTTCTTC,CASSIPGEGSYNEQFF
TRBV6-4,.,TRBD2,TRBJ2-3,TGTGCCAGCAGTGAAGGACTAGAGCAGTCGACGCAGTATTTT,CASSEGLEQSTQYF
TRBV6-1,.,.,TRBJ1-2,TGTGCCAGCAGTGAGCCCCGGGACTATGGCTACACCTTC,CASSEPRDYGYTF
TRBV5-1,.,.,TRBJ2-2,TGCGCCAGCAGCCAACAGGGGGGGGTCACCGGGGAGCTGTTTTTT,CASSQQGGVTGELFF
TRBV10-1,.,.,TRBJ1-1,TGCGCCAGCAGTGATGGAACAGGGAGGAACACTGAAGCTTTCTTT,CASSDGTGRNTEAFF
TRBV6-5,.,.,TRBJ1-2,TGTGCCAGCAGTTACGCGGCGGCAAGCTATGGCTACACCTTC,CASSYAAASYGYTF
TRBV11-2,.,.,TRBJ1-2,TGTGCCAGCAGCTTAACAGGACAGTTTAAAGGCTACACCTTC,CASSLTGQFKGYTF
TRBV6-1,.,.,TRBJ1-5,TGTGCCAGCAGTGAATTCGGAGCAGGGAATCAGCCCCAGCATTTT,CASSEFGAGNQPQHF